The 17 T cell receptor beta chains below were found in one sample sequenced in a study of blood T cell repertoires in COVID-19. This table comes from immunoSEQ multiplex PCR, and its TCRdb copy is limited to in-frame clones, with some not included. The sample includes 300,000 to 400,000 clones, 88% of them seen just once. Source material: PBMCs or T cells enriched from blood (not recorded which). Source of these receptors: a woman aged 30 to 39 with acute COVID-19.

The J gene is TRBJ1-5, the V gene TRBV2, with 11 nucleotides matching TRBD1. Germline V gene lookup returns CDR1 SNHLY and CDR2 FYNNEI. The CDR3 is made up of 17 amino acids. V lost 3 bases to trimming and J lost 1 base; unmatched junction nucleotides: 5. The CDR3 sequence: CASSEGQGVRSNQPQHF. The CDR3 bases are TGTGCCAGCAGTGAGGGACAGGGGGTTAGAAGCAATCAGCCCCAGCATTTT.

The rearrangement uses TRBV18 and TRBJ2-1; 15 nucleotides align to TRBD2. J was trimmed by 5 bases and V by 6 bases; bases with no gene match: 14. The CDR3 spans 19 residues. In germline, CDR1 is KGHSH, CDR2 LQKENI. CDR3: CASSQLPGLAGGYDNEQFF. CDR3 sequence (DNA): TGTGCCAGCTCGCAACTACCGGGACTAGCGGGGGGCTACGACAATGAGCAGTTCTTC.

The chain carries TRBV7-3 and TRBJ1-1; D is unresolved. Per the germline V gene, CDR1 is SGHTA and CDR2 is FQGTGA. V lost 2 bases to trimming and J lost 2 bases, with 6 bases between them. The CDR3 sequence is 13 residues long. CDR3 sequence (DNA): TGTGCCAGCAGCTTATCCTACAACACTGAAGCTTTCTTT. Translated, it gives CASSLSYNTEAFF.

This chain connects TRBV28 to TRBJ1-5; TRBD1 aligns across 9 bases. Germline lookup yields CDR1 MDHEN and CDR2 SYDVKM. The J segment lost 6 bases and the V segment lost 4 bases, leaving 16 bases of the junction unmatched. The CDR3 sequence is 18 residues long. The CDR3 loop is CASSSPPAGQGFIQPQHF. The DNA for the CDR3 is TGTGCCAGCAGTTCCCCCCCCGCGGGACAGGGTTTTATTCAGCCCCAGCATTTT.

The J gene is TRBJ1-3, the V gene TRBV2, with TRBD1 identical over 10 bases. Germline-derived CDR1 and CDR2 are SNHLY and FYNNEI. V was clipped by 7 bases and J by 6 bases; unmatched bases: 12. The CDR3 contains 16 residues. CDR3 DNA: TGTGCCAGCAATATGGACAGGGGGGGACTCGCAAACACCATATATTTT. Translating it yields CASNMDRGGLANTIYF.

In regard to this clone: Other nucleotide sequences in the sample specify the same CDR3. The chain employs TRBV18 and TRBJ1-4; tentatively, D is TRBD1 (6 bases). CDR1 and CDR2 (germline): KGHSH, LQKENI. V lost 4 bases and J 2 bases, leaving 8 bases between the germline ends. The CDR3 is 14 residues long. The CDR3: CASSLQGTNEKLFF. CDR3 nucleotides: TGTGCCAGCTCACTTCAGGGGACTAATGAAAAACTGTTTTTT.

The rearrangement links TRBV19 to TRBJ2-1; TRBD2 is a possible D gene (5 bases). CDR1 and CDR2 from the germline V gene are LNHDA and SQIVND (reference sequence). This CDR3 is 17 amino acids long. Trimming removed 5 bases from V and 7 bases from J, with 24 bases in between. The CDR3 is CASSYRDLRGYSNEQFF. For the CDR3, the DNA is TGTGCCAGTAGTTACCGGGATCTCCGAGGTTATTCGAATGAGCAGTTCTTC.

The chain carries TRBV2 and TRBJ1-5; a possible D gene is TRBD1 (6 bases). The V gene's germline CDR1 is SNHLY and CDR2 FYNNEI. Trimming stripped 6 bases from V and 5 bases from J, with 23 bases between. The CDR3 consists of 17 residues. CDR3 in DNA: TGTGCCAGCAGCGGAACCGGGGGGCTCACTGGAGATCAGCCCCAGCATTTT. Residues: CASSGTGGLTGDQPQHF.

The chain combines TRBV13 with TRBJ2-7; D remains unclear. The CDR3 is made up of 13 amino acids. Germline values: CDR1 PRHDT, CDR2 FYEKMQ (reference sequence). With 0 bases removed from V and 1 base from J, the gap between germline ends came to 4 bases. The CDR3 is CASSLGRSYEQYF. CDR3 coding DNA: TGTGCCAGCAGCTTAGGCCGGTCCTACGAGCAGTACTTC.

This chain joins TRBV12-3 or TRBV12-4 and TRBJ2-7; unclear D gene. Trimming removed 6 bases at V and 1 base at J, with 10 bases between. This CDR3 contains 13 residues. The CDR3 is CASSETVSYEQYF. CDR3 bases: TGTGCCAGCAGCGAAACAGTTTCCTACGAGCAGTACTTC.

This chain links TRBV5-1 with TRBJ2-7; possible D gene TRBD2, 5 bases. Germline V gives CDR1 SGHRS, CDR2 YFSETQ. There are 14 residues in the CDR3. V dropped 0 bases and J dropped 3 bases, with 10 bases sitting between them. CDR3 protein: CASSLEPGSYEQYF. The CDR3 nucleotides are TGCGCCAGCAGCTTGGAGCCGGGGAGCTACGAGCAGTACTTC. The full variable domain, completed using reference TRBV5-1 and TRBJ2-7, is KAGVTQTPRYLIKTRGQQVTLSCSPISGHRSVSWYQQTPGQGLQFLFEYFSETQRNKGNFPGRFSGRQFSNSRSEMNVSTLELGDSALYLCASSLEPGSYEQYFGPGTRLTVT.

V is TRBV24-1 and J is TRBJ2-3, with 9 bases aligning to TRBD1. Germline V gene lookup returns CDR1 KGHDR and CDR2 SFDVKD. The length of the CDR3 is 15 residues. The V and J ends lost 4 bases and 3 bases, in that order; junction bases with no gene match: 4. The CDR3 loop reads CATSEGQGTTDTQYF. The CDR3 nucleotides are TGTGCCACCAGTGAGGGACAGGGAACGACAGATACGCAGTATTTT.

The chain carries TRBV3-1 (or the pseudogene TRBV3-2) and TRBJ2-5; a weak D match, TRBD2 (5 bases). The CDR3 covers 16 residues. V lost 1 base and J 1 base, leaving 13 bases between the germline ends. Germline values: CDR1 LGHDT, CDR2 YNNKEL (reference sequence). The CDR3 nucleotides are TGTGCCAGCAGCCAAGCCTTTATCGGGGTCCAAGAGACCCAGTACTTC. Its translation: CASSQAFIGVQETQYF.

The chain links TRBV19 to TRBJ1-6; perhaps TRBD1 as D (6 bases). CDR3 length: 16 amino acids. V dropped 7 bases and J dropped 10 bases, with 23 bases sitting between them. Germline CDR1 is LNHDA and CDR2 is SQIVND (reference sequence). CDR3 protein: CASKSSGESQRSPLHF. Written as DNA, the CDR3 is TGTGCCAGTAAGTCCTCAGGGGAATCTCAACGGTCACCCCTCCACTTT.

CDR3: CASRPGRNTEAFF. CDR3 sequence (DNA): TGTGCCAGCAGACCCGGGAGAAACACTGAAGCTTTCTTT. This chain connects TRBV6-5 to TRBJ1-1; unclear D gene. CDR1 is MNHEY, CDR2 SVGAGI, per germline. The CDR3 length is 13 residues. The V end lost 6 bases, the J end lost 2 bases, and 10 bases lay between the germline ends.

The sample holds one count of this clone. CDR3 DNA sequence: TGTGCAAGTCGCTTACCCTCAACTGAGGCATGGACAATCGTTCCCACCGGGGAGCTGTTTTTT. Protein sequence: CASRLPSTEAWTIVPTGELFF. The chain combines TRBV12-2 with TRBJ2-2; the table's D call of TRBD1 was not tested on the DNA. TRBV12-2 corresponds to a pseudogene. This CDR3 spans 21 amino acids.

This clone has only one observation. The V and J genes are TRBV7-6 and TRBJ2-7; 12 bases align to TRBD1. V was clipped by 3 bases and J by 4 bases; unmatched bases: 4. The CDR3 spans 15 residues. Germline CDR1 and CDR2: SGHVS and FNYEAQ. The CDR3 loop reads CASSLGQGAGYEQYF. As DNA, the CDR3 is TGTGCCAGCAGCTTGGGACAGGGGGCCGGTTACGAGCAGTACTTC.